Below, one T cell receptor (beta chain) is given with its context. After removal of 4 bases from V and 3 bases from J, the junction contained 11 bases not matched to a gene. The CDR3 extends over 17 amino acids. Germline V CDR1 and CDR2: MNHNS, SASEGT. These data belong to a study of blood T cell repertoires in COVID-19. Study details: T cells, B-cell-depleted T cells, or PBMCs supplied cDNA or gDNA.

Authors' methods: Amplified reference gene primers provided the basis for estimating nucleated cell counts. Measured with immunoSEQ multiplex PCR; TCRdb has only the in-frame clones, and not every one. For V, J and clone size, that table is used; D and trimming come from the DNA. The table shows roughly 250,000 clones, with roughly 90% occurring only once. The material sequenced was peripheral blood. This clonotype was sampled from a young man with acute or convalescent COVID-19. V gene TRBV6-1 combines with J gene TRBJ1-5; 8 bases are shared with TRBD1. CDR3 residues: CASSGQGMGWLNQPQHF. As DNA, the CDR3 is TGTGCCAGCAGTGGACAGGGGATGGGATGGCTCAATCAGCCCCAGCATTTT.